These 22 T cell receptor beta chains share one sample of origin, sequenced in a study of blood T cells in healthy people across ages. Then a second PCR, running about 7 to 11 cycles, was carried out with a sample-barcoded 5' primer and a J-beta primer mix. TCRdb re-derived calls from the 5' RACE reads in MiXCR, one entry per CDR3 protein. The data contain about 680,000 distinct CDR3 sequences, 49% of them singletons. The source material was blood. The receptors come from a woman in her sixties in good health.

This clonotype was counted ten times or more. A read error may account for a junction end that differs from germline. Here the CDR3 DNA reads TGTGCCAGCAGTTTAGGCCTAGCGGGTGGGGATACGCAGTATTTT. Translated, it gives CASSLGLAGGDTQYF. This chain uses TRBV5-1 with TRBJ2-3, with 8 nucleotides matching TRBD2. The CDR3 totals 15 residues. The germline V gene has CDR1 SGHRS and CDR2 YFSETQ. The full variable domain, with the rest looked up from reference TRBV5-1 and TRBJ2-3, is KAGVTQTPRYLIKTRGQQVTLSCSPISGHRSVSWYQQTPGQGLQFLFEYFSETQRNKGNFPGRFSGRQFSNSRSEMNVSTLELGDSALYLCASSLGLAGGDTQYFGPGTRLTVL.

The V and J genes are TRBV6-1 and TRBJ2-2, with TRBD1 matching over 7 bases. Germline V CDR1 and CDR2: MNHNS, SASEGT. V lost 4 bases and J lost 3; bases outside the gene matches: 5. The CDR3 extends over 15 amino acids. In nucleotides, the CDR3 is TGTGCCAGCAGTGCCAGACAGGGCTACACCGGGGAGCTGTTTTTT. Residues: CASSARQGYTGELFF.

The V and J genes are TRBV6-2 or TRBV6-3 and TRBJ1-1, with a weak D call TRBD1 (5 bases). V lost 10 bases and J lost 0, with 12 bases in between. There are 13 residues in the CDR3. Germline CDR1 and CDR2: MNHEY and SVGEGT. As DNA, the CDR3 is TGTGCCATAAATCCAGGGCTGAACACTGAAGCTTTCTTT. Protein sequence: CAINPGLNTEAFF.

The sample holds many counts of this clonotype. The V gene is TRBV7-2, the J gene TRBJ2-5; D uncertain. Trimming shortened V by 4 bases and J by 5 bases, and 11 bases separated the two germline ends. The CDR3 has 13 residues. CDR1 is SGHTA and CDR2 is FQGNSA in the germline V gene. For the CDR3, the DNA is TGTGCCAGCAGCTCCGGACCACGGGAGACCCAGTACTTC. Its translation is CASSSGPRETQYF.

This clonotype was detected only a few times. The rearrangement links TRBV7-2 to TRBJ1-3, with D possibly being TRBD1 (5 bases). The germline V and J ends were trimmed by 6 bases and 4 bases, with 13 bases remaining between them. CDR1 and CDR2 from the germline V gene are SGHTA and FQGNSA. CDR3 size: 14 residues. CDR3 region: CASSLRGAGNTIYF. CDR3 nucleotides: TGTGCCAGCAGTTTAAGAGGGGCGGGAAACACCATATATTTT.

J is TRBJ1-1 and V is TRBV13; TRBD1 matches 7 bases. Germline assignment: CDR1 PRHDT and CDR2 FYEKMQ (reference sequence). J lost 5 bases, V lost 4 bases, and 10 bases had no gene match. This CDR3 region has 15 residues. CDR3 DNA: TGTGCCAGCAGCTACGGACAGGTCCGAAGAACTGAAGCTTTCTTT. It encodes CASSYGQVRRTEAFF.

This clonotype has a handful of counts. The chain employs TRBV9 and TRBJ2-7, with a tentative D call TRBD2 (6 bases). CDR3 length equals 11 residues. Trimming took 7 bases from V and 6 from J, leaving 11 bases between them. Germline V lookup: CDR1 SGDLS, CDR2 YYNGEE. The CDR3 spells CASGSGVEQYF. CDR3 DNA sequence: TGTGCCAGCGGATCGGGGGTCGAGCAGTACTTC.

The rearrangement links TRBV25-1 to TRBJ1-6; D uncertain. Trimming cost V 4 bases and J 5 bases, with 12 bases left between them. The CDR3 runs 15 residues. Germline V gives CDR1 MGHDK, CDR2 SYGVNS. DNA for the CDR3: TGTGCCAGCAGTGTCGGTGGAATCAATAATTCACCCCTCCACTTT. This sequence encodes CASSVGGINNSPLHF.

The V and J genes are TRBV7-2 and TRBJ1-2; no definite D call. Germline V gene data show CDR1 as SGHTA and CDR2 as FQGNSA. The germline V and J ends were trimmed by 3 bases and 7 bases, with 12 bases remaining between them. The CDR3 is made up of 13 amino acids. This chain's CDR3 is CASSFNDRLGYTF. In DNA, the CDR3 is TGTGCCAGCAGCTTTAATGACCGTCTTGGCTACACCTTC.

This rearrangement joins TRBV5-6 to TRBJ1-4; 9 nucleotides line up with TRBD1. The V gene end was trimmed by 4 bases and the J gene end by 7 bases; junction bases not matched to a gene: 11. The CDR3 sequence is 16 residues long. CDR1 is SGHDT and CDR2 is YYEEEE in the germline V gene. The chain's CDR3 is CASSEQGATLSEKLFF. The CDR3 DNA is TGTGCCAGCAGCGAACAGGGGGCTACCCTATCTGAAAAACTGTTTTTT.

The chain uses TRBV28 and TRBJ2-7, with a weak D call TRBD1 (5 bases). CDR3 length: 16 amino acids. V was clipped by 6 bases and J by 1 base, with 19 bases between them. CDR1 is MDHEN and CDR2 is SYDVKM in the germline V gene. The CDR3 DNA sequence: TGTGCCAGCAGCTATGACAGTTCACAGATATCCTACGAGCAGTACTTC. It codes for CASSYDSSQISYEQYF.

A few counts support this clonotype. The chain uses TRBV20-1 and TRBJ2-1; the match to TRBD2 covers 8 bases. The CDR3 totals 14 residues. The V and J ends lost 3 bases and 9 bases, in that order; junction bases with no gene match: 10. The germline V gene encodes CDR1 DFQATT and CDR2 SNEGSKA (reference sequence). The CDR3 DNA follows: TGCAGTGCTAGCATCCAGCGGGCGGGGGGTGAGCAGTTCTTC. This codes for CSASIQRAGGEQFF.

As regards this clonotype: A much larger clone differs from this one at a single base, so this may be a read error. The chain recombines TRBV29-1 with TRBJ2-1; perhaps TRBD2 as D (5 bases). This CDR3 region has 12 residues. Per the germline V gene, CDR1 is SQVTM and CDR2 is ANQGSEA. V was cut by 4 bases and J by 13 bases, with 17 bases left in between. The DNA for the CDR3 is TGCAGCGTTGTGGGAAGATGGGAGACCCAGTTCTTC. This sequence encodes CSVVGRWETQFF.

This clonotype showed up just a few times. For the CDR3, the DNA is TGTGCCAGCAGTTTCGCCCAGAGTATAGCCAAAAACATTCAGTACTTC. This codes for CASSFAQSIAKNIQYF. The chain recombines TRBV28 with TRBJ2-4; no reliable D call. V gave up 3 bases and J gave up 0 bases, with 12 bases separating them. This CDR3 comprises 16 residues. The germline V gene has CDR1 MDHEN and CDR2 SYDVKM.

V and J are TRBV4-3 and TRBJ2-2; weak D call: TRBD2 (5 bases). Trimming took off 0 bases at V and 9 bases at J, with 20 bases between the two ends. The CDR3 has 17 residues. Germline V gene lookup returns CDR1 LGHNA and CDR2 YSLEER. The chain's CDR3 is CASSQDQGRASGRELFF. The CDR3 DNA sequence: TGCGCCAGCAGCCAAGATCAAGGGCGGGCCTCAGGCAGGGAGCTGTTTTTT.

The chain employs TRBV20-1 and TRBJ2-3, with unresolved D. The CDR3 length is 16 residues. CDR1 and CDR2 (germline): DFQATT, SNEGSKA (reference sequence). The V gene lost 0 bases and the J gene lost 3 bases, with 16 bases spanning the gap. CDR3 in amino acids: CSARDPLDPRTDTQYF. As DNA, the CDR3 is TGCAGTGCTAGAGATCCGTTGGACCCCAGGACAGATACGCAGTATTTT.

This clonotype has just a few counts. The rearrangement links TRBV15 to TRBJ2-3, with TRBD2 matching 11 bases. Trimming at V came to 0 bases and at J to 2 bases, leaving 4 bases not matched to a gene. Per the germline V gene, CDR1 is LNHNV and CDR2 is YYDKDF (reference sequence). The CDR3 runs 17 residues. The CDR3 loop is CATSRDAGLAVTDTQYF. CDR3 DNA: TGTGCCACCAGCAGAGATGCGGGACTAGCGGTCACAGATACGCAGTATTTT.

V gene TRBV7-2 combines with J gene TRBJ2-5; D gene uncertain. The CDR3 is 13 amino acids. The germline V gene encodes CDR1 SGHTA and CDR2 FQGNSA. V was clipped by 6 bases and J by 0 bases, with 8 bases between them. CDR3 sequence (DNA): TGTGCCAGCAGTCCCAATTACCAAGAGACCCAGTACTTC. This sequence encodes CASSPNYQETQYF. Full variable domain (remainder filled in from reference TRBV7-2 and TRBJ2-5): GAGVSQSPSNKVTEKGKDVELRCDPISGHTALYWYRQSLGQGLEFLIYFQGNSAPDKSGLPSDRFSAERTGGSVSTLTIQRTQQEDSAVYLCASSPNYQETQYFGPGTRLLVL.

The chain recombines TRBV27 with TRBJ1-2; unclear D gene. V dropped 3 bases and J dropped 2 bases, with 7 bases sitting between them. This CDR3 spans 13 amino acids. Germline loops: CDR1 MNHEY, CDR2 SMNVEV (reference sequence). Here the CDR3 reads CASSFEENYGYTF. CDR3 in DNA: TGTGCCAGCAGTTTCGAAGAAAACTATGGCTACACCTTC.

This clonotype was counted a few times. The rearrangement links TRBV20-1 to TRBJ2-7, with D perhaps TRBD1 (6 bases). Trimming stripped 0 bases from V and 0 bases from J, with 21 bases between. The CDR3 runs 18 residues. In germline, CDR1 is DFQATT, CDR2 SNEGSKA (reference sequence). Written as DNA, the CDR3 is TGCAGTGCTAGAGATCTACCAGGGGCCAATCCGGGCTCCTACGAGCAGTACTTC. This translates into CSARDLPGANPGSYEQYF.

CDR3 DNA sequence: TGCAGTGCTAGAGTTTACGAGTCGGGGGGCGCGAACACCGGGGAGCTGTTTTTT. This gives the protein CSARVYESGGANTGELFF. The chain uses TRBV20-1 and TRBJ2-2; TRBD2 is a possible D gene (7 bases). Trimming took 1 base from V and 0 from J, leaving 18 bases between them. CDR1 and CDR2 from the germline V gene are DFQATT and SNEGSKA (reference sequence). The CDR3 is 18 residues long.

The rearrangement uses TRBV18 and TRBJ2-2; D unclear. V was trimmed by 8 bases and J by 4 bases, leaving 8 bases between them. The germline CDR1 and CDR2 sequences are KGHSH and LQKENI. The CDR3 loop spans 12 amino acids. The CDR3 DNA follows: TGTGCCAGCCCCACGGGCACCGGGGAGCTGTTTTTT. Translating gives CASPTGTGELFF.